At least ten counts were recorded for the clone carrying this T cell receptor (beta chain). Its target is unknown. The sample originates from a study of CD8 T cells in ankylosing spondylitis. Findings of the study overall: Typical of ankylosing spondylitis blood, it appeared, was a TCR beta motif of 7 or 8 highly homologous variants. A subset of motif variants has previously been described in the synovial fluid and blood of reactive arthritis. Matched ankylosing spondylitis synovial fluid reportedly contained a significantly enriched population of disease-linked clones.

TCRdb recomputed calls from the 5' RACE reads with MiXCR, one row per CDR3 protein. The sample lists 200,000 to 250,000 distinct CDR3 sequences, approximately 7.3% seen once, with around 14% in the top ten. The sequenced sample consisted of blood, either unsorted or a sorted T cell fraction (not recorded which). This clonotype originated in a male donor with ankylosing spondylitis.

In nucleotides, the CDR3 is TGTGCCAGCAGCTTAGGGATCGGATACGAGCAGTACTTC. As protein: CASSLGIGYEQYF. J is TRBJ2-7 and V is TRBV11-2; D not certain. V shed 1 base and J shed 4 bases, with 8 bases lying between them. The CDR3 has 13 residues. Germline V CDR1 and CDR2: SGHAT, FQNNGV. Variable domain in full (rest from reference TRBV11-2 and TRBJ2-7): EAGVAQSPRYKIIEKRQSVAFWCNPISGHATLYWYQQILGQGPKLLIQFQNNGVVDDSQLPKDRFSAERLKGVDSTLKIQPAKLEDSAVYLCASSLGIGYEQYFGPGTRLTVT.